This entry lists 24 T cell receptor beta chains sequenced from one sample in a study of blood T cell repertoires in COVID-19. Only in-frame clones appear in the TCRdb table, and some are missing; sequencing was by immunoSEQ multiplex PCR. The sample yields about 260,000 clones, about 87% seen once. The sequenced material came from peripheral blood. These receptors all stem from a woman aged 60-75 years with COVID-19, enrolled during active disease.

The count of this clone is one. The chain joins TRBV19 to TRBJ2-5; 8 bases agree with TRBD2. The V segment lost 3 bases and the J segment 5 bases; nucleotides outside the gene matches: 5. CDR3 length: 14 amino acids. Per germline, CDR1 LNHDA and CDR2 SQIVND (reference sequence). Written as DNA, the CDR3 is TGTGCCAGTAGTATTGGGAGCGGGAGTGAGACCCAGTACTTC. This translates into CASSIGSGSETQYF.

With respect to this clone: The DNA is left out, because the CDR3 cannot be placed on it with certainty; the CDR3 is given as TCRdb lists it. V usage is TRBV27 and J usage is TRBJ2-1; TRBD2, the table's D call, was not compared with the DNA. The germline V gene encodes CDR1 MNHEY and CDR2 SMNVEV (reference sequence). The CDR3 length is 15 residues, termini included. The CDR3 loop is CASRPWASGIPGEFF.

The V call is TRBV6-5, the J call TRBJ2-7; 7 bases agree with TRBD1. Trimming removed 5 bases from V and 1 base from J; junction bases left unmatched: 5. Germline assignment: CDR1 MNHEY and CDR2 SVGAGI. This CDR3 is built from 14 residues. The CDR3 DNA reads TGTGCCAGCAGTACTACAGGGGAATCCTACGAGCAGTACTTC. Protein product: CASSTTGESYEQYF.

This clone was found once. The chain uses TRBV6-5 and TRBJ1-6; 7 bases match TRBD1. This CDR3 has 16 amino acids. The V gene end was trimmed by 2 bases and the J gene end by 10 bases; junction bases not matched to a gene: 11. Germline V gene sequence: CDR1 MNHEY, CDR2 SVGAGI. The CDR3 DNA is TGTGCCAGCAGTTACCCAAGGACAGGCGGTCGGTCACCCCTCCACTTT. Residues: CASSYPRTGGRSPLHF.

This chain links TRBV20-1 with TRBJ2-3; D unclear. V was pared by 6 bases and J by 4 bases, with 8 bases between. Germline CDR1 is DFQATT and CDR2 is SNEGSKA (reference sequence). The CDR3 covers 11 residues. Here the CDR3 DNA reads TGCAGTGCAAAGTTAGCAGATACGCAGTATTTT. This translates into CSAKLADTQYF.

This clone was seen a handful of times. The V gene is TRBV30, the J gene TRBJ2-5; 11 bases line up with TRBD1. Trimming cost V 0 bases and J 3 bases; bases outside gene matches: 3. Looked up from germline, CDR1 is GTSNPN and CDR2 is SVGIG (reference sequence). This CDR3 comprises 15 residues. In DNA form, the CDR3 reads TGTGCCTGGAGTGTAGGGACAGGGGGTGAAGAGACCCAGTACTTC. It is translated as CAWSVGTGGEETQYF.

CDR3: CASSRQGATYNEQFF. Written as DNA, the CDR3 is TGTGCCAGCAGCCGGCAGGGGGCCACCTACAATGAGCAGTTCTTC. The V and J genes are TRBV7-3 and TRBJ2-1; 8 bases map to TRBD1. Germline V CDR1 and CDR2: SGHTA, FQGTGA. After removal of 5 bases from V and 2 bases from J, the junction contained 5 bases not matched to a gene. The CDR3 has 15 amino acids.

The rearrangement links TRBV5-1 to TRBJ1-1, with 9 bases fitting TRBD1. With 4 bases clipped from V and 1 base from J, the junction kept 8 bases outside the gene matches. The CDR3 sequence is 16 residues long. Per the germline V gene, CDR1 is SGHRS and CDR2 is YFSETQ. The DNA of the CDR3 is TGCGCCAGCAGCCCCGGGACAGGGTCCAGGAACACTGAAGCTTTCTTT. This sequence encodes CASSPGTGSRNTEAFF.

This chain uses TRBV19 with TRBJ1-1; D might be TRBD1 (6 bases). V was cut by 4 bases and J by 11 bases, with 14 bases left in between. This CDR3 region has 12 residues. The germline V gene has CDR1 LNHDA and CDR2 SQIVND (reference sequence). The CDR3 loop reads CASSRGPLGAFF. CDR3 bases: TGTGCCAGTAGTAGGGGGCCACTCGGGGCTTTCTTT.

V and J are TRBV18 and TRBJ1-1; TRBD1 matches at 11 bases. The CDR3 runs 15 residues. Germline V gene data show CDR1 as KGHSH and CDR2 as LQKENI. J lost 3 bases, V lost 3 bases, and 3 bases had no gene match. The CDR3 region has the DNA TGTGCCAGCTCACCCGGGACAGGGGGGCACACTGAAGCTTTCTTT. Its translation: CASSPGTGGHTEAFF.

As DNA, the CDR3 is TGTGCCAGCTCAAGCGGGAGTCGCACCGGGGAGCTGTTTTTT. It specifies CASSSGSRTGELFF. The rearrangement joins TRBV4-2 to TRBJ2-2, with 8 nucleotides matching TRBD2. The CDR3 spans 14 residues. Losses at the gene ends were 8 bases for V and 4 bases for J; bases not matched to a gene: 6. CDR1 is LGHNA, CDR2 YNFKEQ, per germline.

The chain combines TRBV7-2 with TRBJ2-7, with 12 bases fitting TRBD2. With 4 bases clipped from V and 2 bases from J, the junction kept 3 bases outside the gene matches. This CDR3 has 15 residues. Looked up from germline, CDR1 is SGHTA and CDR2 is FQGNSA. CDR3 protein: CASSSGLAGPYEQYF. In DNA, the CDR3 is TGTGCCAGCAGCTCAGGACTAGCGGGACCCTACGAGCAGTACTTC.

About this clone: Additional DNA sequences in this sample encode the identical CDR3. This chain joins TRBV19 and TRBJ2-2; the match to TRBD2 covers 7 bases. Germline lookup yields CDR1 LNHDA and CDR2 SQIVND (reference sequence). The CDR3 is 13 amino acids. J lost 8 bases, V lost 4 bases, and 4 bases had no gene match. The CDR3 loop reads CASSRGGRGELFF. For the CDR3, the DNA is TGTGCCAGTAGTAGGGGAGGGCGGGGGGAGCTGTTTTTT.

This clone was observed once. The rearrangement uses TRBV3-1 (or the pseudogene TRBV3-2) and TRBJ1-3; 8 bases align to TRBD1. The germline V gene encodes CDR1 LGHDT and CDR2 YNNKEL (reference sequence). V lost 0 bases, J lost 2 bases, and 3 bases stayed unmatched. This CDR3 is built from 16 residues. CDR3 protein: CASSQDTRGPGNTIYF. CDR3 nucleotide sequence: TGTGCCAGCAGCCAAGATACCAGGGGGCCTGGAAACACCATATATTTT.

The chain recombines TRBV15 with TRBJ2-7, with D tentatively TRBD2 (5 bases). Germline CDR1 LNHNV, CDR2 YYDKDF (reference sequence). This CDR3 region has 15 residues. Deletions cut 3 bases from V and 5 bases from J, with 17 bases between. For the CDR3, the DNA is TGTGCCACCAGCAGGGGATGGGGAGCGACCCACGAGCAGTACTTC. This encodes CATSRGWGATHEQYF.

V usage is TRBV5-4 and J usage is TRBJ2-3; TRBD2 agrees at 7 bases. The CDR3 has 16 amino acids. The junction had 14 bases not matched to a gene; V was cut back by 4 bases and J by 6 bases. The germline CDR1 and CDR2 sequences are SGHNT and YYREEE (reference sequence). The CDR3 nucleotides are TGTGCCAGCAGCCCGAGGGGAGGGATAAGGAGGGATACGCAGTATTTT. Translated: CASSPRGGIRRDTQYF.

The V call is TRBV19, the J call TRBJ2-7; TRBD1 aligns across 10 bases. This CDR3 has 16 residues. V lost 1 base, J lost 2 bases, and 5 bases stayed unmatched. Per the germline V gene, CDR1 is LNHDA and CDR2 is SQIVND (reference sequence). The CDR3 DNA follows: TGTGCCAGTAGTATAGCCTTAGGGACAGGGGCCTACGAGCAGTACTTC. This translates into CASSIALGTGAYEQYF.

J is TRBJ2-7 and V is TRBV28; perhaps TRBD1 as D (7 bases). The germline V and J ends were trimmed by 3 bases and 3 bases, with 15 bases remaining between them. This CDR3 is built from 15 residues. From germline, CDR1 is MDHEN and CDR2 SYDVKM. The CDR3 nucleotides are TGTGCCAGCAGTTTCCCGACAGGGACTGTCTACGAGCAGTACTTC. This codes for CASSFPTGTVYEQYF.

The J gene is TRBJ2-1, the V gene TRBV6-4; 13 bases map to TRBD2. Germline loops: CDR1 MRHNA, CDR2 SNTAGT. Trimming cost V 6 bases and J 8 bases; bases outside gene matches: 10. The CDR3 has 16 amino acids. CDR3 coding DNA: TGTGCCAGCAGCGAGCAAGGGACTAGCGGGATCTATGAGCAGTTCTTC. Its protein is CASSEQGTSGIYEQFF.

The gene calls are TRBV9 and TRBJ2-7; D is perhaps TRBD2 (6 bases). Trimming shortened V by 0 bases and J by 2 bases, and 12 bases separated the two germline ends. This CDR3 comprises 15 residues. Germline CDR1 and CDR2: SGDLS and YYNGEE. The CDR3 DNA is TGTGCCAGCAGCGTAGGGGGGAGGTACGCCTACGAGCAGTACTTC. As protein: CASSVGGRYAYEQYF.

The CDR3 nucleotides read TGTGCCAGTAGTGGTCGGGGGACAGCCTACGAGCAGTACTTC. Translating gives CASSGRGTAYEQYF. The chain employs TRBV19 and TRBJ2-7, with a possible D match to TRBD1 (7 bases). V was cut by 5 bases and J by 2 bases, with 13 bases left in between. Germline V CDR1 and CDR2: LNHDA, SQIVND (reference sequence). The CDR3 covers 14 residues. The complete variable domain, with remaining parts taken from reference TRBV19 and TRBJ2-7, reads DGGITQSPKYLFRKEGQNVTLSCEQNLNHDAMYWYRQDPGQGLRLIYYSQIVNDFQKGDIAEGYSVSREKKESFPLTVTSAQKNPTAFYLCASSGRGTAYEQYFGPGTRLTVT.

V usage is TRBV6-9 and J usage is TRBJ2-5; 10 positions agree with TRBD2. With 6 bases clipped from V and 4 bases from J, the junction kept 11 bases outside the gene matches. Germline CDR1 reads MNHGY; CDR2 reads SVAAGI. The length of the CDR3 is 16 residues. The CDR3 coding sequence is TGTGCCAGCAGCACCCGCGGACTAGCGGAGCGAGAGACCCAGTACTTC. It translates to CASSTRGLAERETQYF.

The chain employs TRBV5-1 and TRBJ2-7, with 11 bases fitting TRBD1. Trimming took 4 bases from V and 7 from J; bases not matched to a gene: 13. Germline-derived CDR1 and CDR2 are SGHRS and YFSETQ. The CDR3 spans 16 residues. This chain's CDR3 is CASSPNRGTGGYEQYF. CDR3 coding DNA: TGCGCCAGCAGCCCGAATCGGGGGACAGGGGGTTATGAGCAGTACTTC.

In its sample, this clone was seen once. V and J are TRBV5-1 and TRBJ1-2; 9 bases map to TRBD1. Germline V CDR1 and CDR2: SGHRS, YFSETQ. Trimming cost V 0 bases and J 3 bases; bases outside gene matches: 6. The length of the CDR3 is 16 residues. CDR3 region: CASSLEGTGIDYGYTF. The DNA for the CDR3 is TGCGCCAGCAGCTTGGAAGGGACAGGGATCGACTATGGCTACACCTTC. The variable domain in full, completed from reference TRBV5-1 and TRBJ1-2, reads KAGVTQTPRYLIKTRGQQVTLSCSPISGHRSVSWYQQTPGQGLQFLFEYFSETQRNKGNFPGRFSGRQFSNSRSEMNVSTLELGDSALYLCASSLEGTGIDYGYTFGSGTRLTVV.